Each of the 4 T cell receptor beta chains below was sequenced from the same sample in a study of OX40 agonist ivuxolimab in advanced cancers. Profiling relied on immunoSEQ multiplex PCR, and the TCRdb table lists in-frame clones only, not all of them. The sample includes 80,000 to 95,000 clones, around 90% of them seen just once. The material sequenced was CD4+ or CD8+ T cells sorted from blood, taken in a trial of the OX40 agonist ivuxolimab. These receptors all stem from an adult with an advanced solid tumor such as melanoma, head and neck, liver or kidney cancer.

The chain recombines TRBV7-3 with TRBJ2-5, with TRBD2 matching over 10 bases. CDR3 length: 14 amino acids. Germline CDR1 and CDR2: SGHTA and FQGTGA. Unmatched junction bases numbered 8, after V lost 9 bases and J lost 4 bases. The CDR3 DNA follows: TGTGCCAGTTCTACCAGCGGGGGGGTAGAGACCCAGTACTTC. It is translated as CASSTSGGVETQYF.

The rearrangement uses TRBV29-1 and TRBJ2-7; TRBD2 aligns across 13 bases. Germline CDR1 and CDR2: SQVTM and ANQGSEA. J lost 6 bases, V lost 6 bases, and 5 bases had no gene match. The CDR3 is 13 amino acids. CDR3 region: CSVGTSGEGEQYF. Written as DNA, the CDR3 is TGCAGCGTAGGGACTAGCGGGGAAGGCGAGCAGTACTTC.

The rearrangement uses TRBV27 and TRBJ1-4; TRBD1 agrees at 7 bases. Looked up from germline, CDR1 is MNHEY and CDR2 is SMNVEV (reference sequence). This CDR3 has 16 amino acids. Trimming took 4 bases from V and 10 from J; bases not matched to a gene: 15. The CDR3 region is CASSSYLRGGHLKLFF. The DNA of the CDR3 is TGTGCCAGCAGTTCCTATCTCAGGGGGGGCCATTTAAAACTGTTTTTT.

V and J are TRBV11-1 and TRBJ2-7; D possibly corresponds to TRBD2 (5 bases). This CDR3 contains 14 residues. V lost 1 base to trimming and J lost 8 bases, with 15 bases between them. Germline CDR1 reads SGHAT; CDR2 reads FQDESV (reference sequence). CDR3 DNA sequence: TGTGCCAGCAGCTTAGAGCTCGGGGAGAACAAGCAGTACTTC. Residues: CASSLELGENKQYF.